The next 10 T cell receptor beta chains were all read from a single sample in a study of early T cells in non-severe SARS-CoV-2 infection. MiXCR, applied by TCRdb to the 5' RACE reads, yields one record per CDR3 protein. The sample includes 70,000 to 95,000 distinct CDR3 sequences, 14% to 15% of them seen just once. Sequences were obtained from whole blood. These receptors originate from an adult who was a healthcare worker with PCR-confirmed SARS-CoV-2 infection or an uninfected control (not recorded which).

The gene calls are TRBV3-1 and TRBJ1-1; maybe TRBD1 (6 bases). The germline V gene has CDR1 LGHDT and CDR2 YNNKEL (reference sequence). V was clipped by 4 bases and J by 5 bases, with 20 bases between them. This CDR3 contains 16 residues. The DNA for the CDR3 is TGTGCCAGCAGCCCTAGGCTTCGGGGGCAGGGGACTGAAGCTTTCTTT. Translating gives CASSPRLRGQGTEAFF.

This clonotype was observed many times. The chain links TRBV7-6 to TRBJ2-5; no firm D call. Per germline, CDR1 SGHVS and CDR2 FNYEAQ. The ends were cut back, 5 bases at V and 4 bases at J, with 11 bases in the middle. The CDR3 extends over 13 amino acids. The CDR3 region is CASSARPLETQYF. The CDR3 DNA reads as TGTGCCAGCAGCGCTCGCCCCTTAGAGACCCAGTACTTC.

This clonotype was detected only a few times. The rearrangement uses TRBV29-1 and TRBJ2-3, with D perhaps TRBD2 (6 bases). Trimming left V 6 bases short and J 3 bases short, with 22 bases between. CDR1 and CDR2 (germline): SQVTM, ANQGSEA. The CDR3 runs to 16 residues. CDR3 sequence (DNA): TGCAGCGTGGGAGACCGGGAGAGACTCTGGACAGATACGCAGTATTTT. Translation: CSVGDRERLWTDTQYF.

The sample holds a few counts of this clonotype. The chain uses TRBV20-1 and TRBJ1-2; 8 positions match TRBD1. The CDR3 has 15 residues. Germline CDR1 is DFQATT and CDR2 is SNEGSKA (reference sequence). V shed 5 bases and J 4 bases; nucleotides not matched to a gene: 12. This chain's CDR3 is CSAPSQGAIGYGYTF. The DNA for the CDR3 is TGCAGTGCTCCCTCGCAGGGGGCAATCGGCTATGGCTACACCTTC.

This chain uses TRBV9 with TRBJ1-2, with D unresolved. The V gene lost 0 bases and the J gene lost 4 bases, with 10 bases spanning the gap. This CDR3 has 14 amino acids. From germline, CDR1 is SGDLS and CDR2 YYNGEE. CDR3 nucleotide sequence: TGTGCCAGCAGCGTAGACGGAGGCCCCTATGGCTACACCTTC. Translated, it gives CASSVDGGPYGYTF.

This clonotype showed up just a few times. The V call is TRBV3-1, the J call TRBJ1-4, with D hard to call. Deletions cut 0 bases from V and 11 bases from J, with 10 bases between. The CDR3 extends over 13 amino acids. Germline values: CDR1 LGHDT, CDR2 YNNKEL (reference sequence). DNA for the CDR3: TGTGCCAGCAGCCAAGATGGAGGGAGGAAACTGTTTTTT. Amino acid sequence: CASSQDGGRKLFF.

There are a few counts of this clonotype. The chain links TRBV7-6 to TRBJ2-3, with 7 bases fitting TRBD1. The CDR3 spans 16 residues. V lost 9 bases, J lost 7 bases, and 19 bases stayed unmatched. Germline loops: CDR1 SGHVS, CDR2 FNYEAQ. CDR3 sequence reads: CASRGLGIQGLNTQYF. CDR3 nucleotide sequence: TGTGCCAGTCGAGGCCTCGGAATACAGGGGCTCAATACGCAGTATTTT.

This clonotype was seen repeatedly, ten times or more. This sequence joins TRBV11-2 and TRBJ1-1, with D maybe TRBD1 (5 bases). Deletions cut 3 bases from V and 11 bases from J, with 19 bases between. Germline assignment: CDR1 SGHAT and CDR2 FQNNGV. The length of the CDR3 is 14 residues. CDR3 coding DNA: TGTGCCAGCAGCTTGTACGACAGTTCTATTGGGGCTTTCTTT. Protein sequence: CASSLYDSSIGAFF. The full variable domain, its missing parts supplied by reference TRBV11-2 and TRBJ1-1, is EAGVAQSPRYKIIEKRQSVAFWCNPISGHATLYWYQQILGQGPKLLIQFQNNGVVDDSQLPKDRFSAERLKGVDSTLKIQPAKLEDSAVYLCASSLYDSSIGAFFGQGTRLTVV.

This clonotype was seen a few times. J is TRBJ2-5 and V is TRBV12-3 or TRBV12-4; no clear D gene. V lost 6 bases to trimming and J lost 3 bases, with 5 bases between them. The length of the CDR3 is 11 residues. CDR3 loop: CASRLEETQYF. CDR3 bases: TGTGCCAGCAGACTGGAAGAGACCCAGTACTTC.

The chain recombines TRBV10-3 with TRBJ2-1, with TRBD2 matching over 10 bases. CDR1 ENHRY and CDR2 SYGVKD come from the germline V gene. CDR3 length: 16 residues. The junction had 7 bases not matched to a gene; V was cut back by 3 bases and J by 5 bases. CDR3 in amino acids: CAISDPTSGEDNEQFF. The CDR3 DNA reads TGTGCCATCAGTGATCCAACTAGCGGGGAGGACAATGAGCAGTTCTTC.